The clone carrying this T cell receptor beta chain was seen only once. Its antigen is as yet unknown. This specimen comes from a study of shared clonotypes between healthy human individuals. The germline V gene encodes CDR1 SGDLS and CDR2 YYNGEE. V lost 4 bases to trimming and J lost 3 bases, with 17 bases between them. CDR3 size: 17 residues. Whole-study findings and limits: It was the non-shared clonotypes that had lower generation probabilities than clonotypes shared by all four donors.

Here immunoSEQ multiplex PCR was the method, and the copy in TCRdb shows in-frame clones only, minus some. The sample yields about 2 million clones, 85% to 95% seen once. What was sequenced was naive CD4+ T cells sorted from blood. Subset reported: CD45RA+ positively selected. This clonotype was obtained from a man between 18 and 29 years old in good health. The chain recombines TRBV9 with TRBJ1-6; no reliable D call. CDR3 amino acids: CASSSRPEGLYNSPLHF. Written as DNA, the CDR3 is TGTGCCAGCAGCTCCCGCCCCGAGGGCCTCTATAATTCACCCCTCCACTTT.